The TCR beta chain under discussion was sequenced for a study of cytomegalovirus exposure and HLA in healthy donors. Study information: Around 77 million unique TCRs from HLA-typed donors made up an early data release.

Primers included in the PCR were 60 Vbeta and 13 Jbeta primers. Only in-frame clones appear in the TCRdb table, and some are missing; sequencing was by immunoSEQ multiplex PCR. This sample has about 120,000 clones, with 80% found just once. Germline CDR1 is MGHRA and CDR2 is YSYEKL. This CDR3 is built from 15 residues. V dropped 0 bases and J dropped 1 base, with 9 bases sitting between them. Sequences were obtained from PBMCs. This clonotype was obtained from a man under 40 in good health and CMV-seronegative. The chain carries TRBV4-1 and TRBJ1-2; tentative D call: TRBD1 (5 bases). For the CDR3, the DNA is TGCGCCAGCAGCCAAGATGGGGCCATTAACTATGGCTACACCTTC. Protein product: CASSQDGAINYGYTF.